There are a few counts of the clone carrying this T cell receptor beta chain. One entry per CDR3 protein, called by TCRdb with MiXCR from the 5' RACE reads. Among 300,000 or so distinct CDR3 sequences, 7% to 9% were seen once, and the ten largest hold 17%. The data originate from a study of T cells after yellow fever vaccination. Sequenced here: PBMCs, sampled approximately 40 days after the first yellow fever vaccination. The receptor's source is a man between 18 and 29 years old who received the YFV17D yellow fever vaccine.

In nucleotides, the CDR3 is TGCAGTGCTGTAGAGGATTCCACAGATACGCAGTATTTT. This sequence encodes CSAVEDSTDTQYF. The chain has TRBV20-1 and TRBJ2-3, with D hard to call. CDR1 and CDR2 from the germline V gene are DFQATT and SNEGSKA (reference sequence). The germline V and J ends were trimmed by 5 bases and 2 bases, with 11 bases remaining between them. The CDR3 has 13 residues.